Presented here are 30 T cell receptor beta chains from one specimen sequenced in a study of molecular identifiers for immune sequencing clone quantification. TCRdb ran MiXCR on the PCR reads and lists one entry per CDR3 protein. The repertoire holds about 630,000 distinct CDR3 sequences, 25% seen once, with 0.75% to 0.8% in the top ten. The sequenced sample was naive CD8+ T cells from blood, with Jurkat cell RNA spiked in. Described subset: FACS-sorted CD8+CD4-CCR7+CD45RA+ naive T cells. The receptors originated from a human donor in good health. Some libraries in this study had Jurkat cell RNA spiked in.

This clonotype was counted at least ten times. CDR3 DNA: TGTGCCAGCAGCACCCGGACAGGGTATAATTCACCCCTCCACTTT. Its protein is CASSTRTGYNSPLHF. The chain is built from TRBV9 and TRBJ1-6; 8 positions agree with TRBD1. Germline V gives CDR1 SGDLS, CDR2 YYNGEE. The CDR3 contains 15 residues. The V and J ends lost 4 bases and 4 bases, in that order; junction bases with no gene match: 4.

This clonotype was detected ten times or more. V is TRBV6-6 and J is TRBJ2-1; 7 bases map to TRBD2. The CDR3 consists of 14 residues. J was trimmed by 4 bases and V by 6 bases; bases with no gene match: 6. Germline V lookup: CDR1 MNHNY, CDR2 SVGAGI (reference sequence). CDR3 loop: CASRGSGIYNEQFF. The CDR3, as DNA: TGTGCCAGCAGAGGAAGCGGGATATACAATGAGCAGTTCTTC.

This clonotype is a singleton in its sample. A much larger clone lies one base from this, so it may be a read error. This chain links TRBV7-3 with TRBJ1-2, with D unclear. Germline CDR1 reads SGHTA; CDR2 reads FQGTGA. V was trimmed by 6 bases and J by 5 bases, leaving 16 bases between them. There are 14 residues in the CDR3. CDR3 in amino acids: CASSFGPTSYGYTF. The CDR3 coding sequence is TGTGCCAGCAGTTTCGGTCCCACCTCATATGGCTACACCTTC.

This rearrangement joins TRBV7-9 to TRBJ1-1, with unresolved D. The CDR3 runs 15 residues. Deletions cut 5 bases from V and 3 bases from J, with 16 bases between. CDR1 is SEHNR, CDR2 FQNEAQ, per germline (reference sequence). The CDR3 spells CASSRTTTVDTEAFF. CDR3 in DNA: TGTGCCAGCAGCCGTACAACCACAGTAGACACTGAAGCTTTCTTT.

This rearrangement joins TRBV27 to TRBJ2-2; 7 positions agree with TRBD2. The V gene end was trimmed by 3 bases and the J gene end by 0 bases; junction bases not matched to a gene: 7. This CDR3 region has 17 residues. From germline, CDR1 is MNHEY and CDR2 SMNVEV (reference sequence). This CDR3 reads CASSLGGSGANTGELFF. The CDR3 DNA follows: TGTGCCAGCAGTTTGGGCGGGAGTGGCGCGAACACCGGGGAGCTGTTTTTT.

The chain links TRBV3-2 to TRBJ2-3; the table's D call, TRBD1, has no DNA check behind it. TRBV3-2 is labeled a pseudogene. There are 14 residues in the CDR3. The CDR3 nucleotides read TGTGCCAGCAGCCAACGGGACAACACAGATACGCAGTATTTT. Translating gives CASSQRDNTDTQYF.

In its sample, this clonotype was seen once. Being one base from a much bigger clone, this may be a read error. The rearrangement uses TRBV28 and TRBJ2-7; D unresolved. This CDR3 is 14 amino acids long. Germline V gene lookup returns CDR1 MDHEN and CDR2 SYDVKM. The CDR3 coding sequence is TGTGCCAGCAGTTTCCCGGGTAGCTCCTACGTGCAGTACTTC. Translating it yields CASSFPGSSYVQYF. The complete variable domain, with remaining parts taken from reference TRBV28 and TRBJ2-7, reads DVKVTQSSRYLVKRTGEKVFLECVQDMDHENMFWYRQDPGLGLRLIYFSYDVKMKEKGDIPEGYSVSREKKERFSLILESASTNQTSMYLCASSFPGSSYVQYFGPGTRLTVT.

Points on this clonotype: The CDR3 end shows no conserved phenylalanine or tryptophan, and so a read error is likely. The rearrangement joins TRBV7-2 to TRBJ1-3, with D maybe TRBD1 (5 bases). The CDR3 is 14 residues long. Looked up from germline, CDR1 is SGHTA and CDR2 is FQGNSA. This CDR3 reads CASSFRDDGDTIYS. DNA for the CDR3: TGTGCCAGCAGCTTCCGGGACGATGGAGACACCATATATTCT.

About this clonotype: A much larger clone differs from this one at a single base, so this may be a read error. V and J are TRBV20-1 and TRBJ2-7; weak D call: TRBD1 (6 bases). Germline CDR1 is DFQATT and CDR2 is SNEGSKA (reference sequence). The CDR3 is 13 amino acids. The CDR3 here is CSASWGRGYVQYF. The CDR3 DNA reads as TGCAGTGCTAGTTGGGGGCGAGGCTACGTGCAGTACTTC.

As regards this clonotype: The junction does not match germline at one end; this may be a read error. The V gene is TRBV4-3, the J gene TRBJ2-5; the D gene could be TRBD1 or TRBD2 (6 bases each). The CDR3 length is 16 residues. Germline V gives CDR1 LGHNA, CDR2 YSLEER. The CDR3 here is CASSPTLEGVLETQSF. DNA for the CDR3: TGCGCCAGCAGCCCTACCCTGGAGGGGGTTTTGGAGACCCAGTCCTTC.

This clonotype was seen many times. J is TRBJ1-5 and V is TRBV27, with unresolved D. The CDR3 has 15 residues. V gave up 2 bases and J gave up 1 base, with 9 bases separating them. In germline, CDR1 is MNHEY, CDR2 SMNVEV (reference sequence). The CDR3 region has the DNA TGTGCCAGCAGTTTAGACGGGTTCAGCAATCAGCCCCAGCATTTT. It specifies CASSLDGFSNQPQHF.

CDR3 protein: CSAREIEAFF. As DNA, the CDR3 is TGCAGTGCTAGGGAGATTGAAGCTTTCTTT. The chain links TRBV20-1 to TRBJ1-1; D uncertain. Trimming took 3 bases from V and 7 from J, leaving 6 bases between them. CDR3 size: 10 residues. The germline V gene has CDR1 DFQATT and CDR2 SNEGSKA (reference sequence).

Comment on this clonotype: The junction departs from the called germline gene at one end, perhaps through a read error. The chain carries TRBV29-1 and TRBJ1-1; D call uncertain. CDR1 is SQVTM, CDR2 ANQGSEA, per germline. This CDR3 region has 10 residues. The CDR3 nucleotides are TGCAGCGGTGCGGACTCTGAAGCTCTCTTT. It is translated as CSGADSEALF.

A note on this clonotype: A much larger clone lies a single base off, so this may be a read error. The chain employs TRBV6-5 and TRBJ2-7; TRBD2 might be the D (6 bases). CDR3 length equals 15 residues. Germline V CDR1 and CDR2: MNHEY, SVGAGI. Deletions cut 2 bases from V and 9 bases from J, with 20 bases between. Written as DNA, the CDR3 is TGTGCCAGCAGTTACCTAGGGGAGGCGACTAACGCGCAGTACTTC. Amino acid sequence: CASSYLGEATNAQYF.

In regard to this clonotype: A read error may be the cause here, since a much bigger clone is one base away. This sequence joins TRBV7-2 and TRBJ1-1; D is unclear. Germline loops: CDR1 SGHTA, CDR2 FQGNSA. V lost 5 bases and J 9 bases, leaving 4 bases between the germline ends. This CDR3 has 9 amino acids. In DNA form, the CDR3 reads TGTGCCAGCAGCCACCAAGCTTTCTTT. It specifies CASSHQAFF.

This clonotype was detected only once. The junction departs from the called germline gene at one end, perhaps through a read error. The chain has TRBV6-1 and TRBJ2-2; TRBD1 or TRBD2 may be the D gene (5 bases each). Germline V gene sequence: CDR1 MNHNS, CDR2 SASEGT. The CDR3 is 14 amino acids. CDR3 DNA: TGTGCCAGTGCTACAGGCCCGATCACCGGGGAGCTGTGTTTT. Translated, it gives CASATGPITGELCF.

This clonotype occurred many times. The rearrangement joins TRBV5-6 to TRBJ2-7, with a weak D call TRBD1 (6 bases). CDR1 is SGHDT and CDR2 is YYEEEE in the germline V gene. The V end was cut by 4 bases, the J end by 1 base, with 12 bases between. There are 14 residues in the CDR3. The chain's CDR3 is CASSQGSWSYEQYF. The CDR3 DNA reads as TGTGCCAGCAGCCAGGGGTCCTGGTCCTACGAGCAGTACTTC.

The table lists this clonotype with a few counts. The CDR3 is CASRPSGAYEQYF. CDR3 nucleotide sequence: TGTGCCAGCAGGCCCTCCGGGGCCTACGAGCAGTACTTC. The rearrangement uses TRBV5-8 and TRBJ2-7; D is perhaps TRBD2 (5 bases). This CDR3 region has 13 residues. CDR1 is SGHTS and CDR2 is YDEGEE in the germline V gene. The V and J ends lost 5 bases and 2 bases respectively, with 11 bases between them.

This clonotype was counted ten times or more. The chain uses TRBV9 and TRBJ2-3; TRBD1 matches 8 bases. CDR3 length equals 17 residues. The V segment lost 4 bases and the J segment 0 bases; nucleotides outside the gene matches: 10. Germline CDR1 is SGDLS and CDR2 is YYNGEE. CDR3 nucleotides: TGTGCCAGCAGCTTACGGACAGGGAGCGATAGCACAGATACGCAGTATTTT. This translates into CASSLRTGSDSTDTQYF.

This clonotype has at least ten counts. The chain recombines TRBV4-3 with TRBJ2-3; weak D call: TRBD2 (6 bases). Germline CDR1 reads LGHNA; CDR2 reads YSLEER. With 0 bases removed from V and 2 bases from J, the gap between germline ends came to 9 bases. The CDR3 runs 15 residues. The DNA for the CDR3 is TGCGCCAGCAGCCAAGACTCGGGGGTCACAGATACGCAGTATTTT. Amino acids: CASSQDSGVTDTQYF.

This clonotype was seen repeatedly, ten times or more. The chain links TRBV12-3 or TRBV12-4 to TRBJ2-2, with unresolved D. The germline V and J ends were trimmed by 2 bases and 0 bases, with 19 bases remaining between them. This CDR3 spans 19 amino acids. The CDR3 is CASSLPLMGRFSNTGELFF. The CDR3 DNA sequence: TGTGCCAGCAGTTTACCACTCATGGGCCGCTTTTCGAACACCGGGGAGCTGTTTTTT.

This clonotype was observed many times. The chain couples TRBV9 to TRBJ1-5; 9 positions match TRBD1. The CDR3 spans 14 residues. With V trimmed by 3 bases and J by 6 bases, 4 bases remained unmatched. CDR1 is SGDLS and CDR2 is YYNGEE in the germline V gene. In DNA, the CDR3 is TGTGCCAGCAGCGCGACAGGGGGTAGTCAGCCCCAGCATTTT. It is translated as CASSATGGSQPQHF.

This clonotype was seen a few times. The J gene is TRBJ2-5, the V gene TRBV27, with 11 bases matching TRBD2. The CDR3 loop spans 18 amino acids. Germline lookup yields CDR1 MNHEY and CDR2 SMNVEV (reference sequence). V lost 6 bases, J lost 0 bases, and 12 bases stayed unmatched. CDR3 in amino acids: CASSPGLAVSRYQETQYF. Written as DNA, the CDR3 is TGTGCCAGCAGCCCGGGACTAGCGGTTTCCCGGTACCAAGAGACCCAGTACTTC.

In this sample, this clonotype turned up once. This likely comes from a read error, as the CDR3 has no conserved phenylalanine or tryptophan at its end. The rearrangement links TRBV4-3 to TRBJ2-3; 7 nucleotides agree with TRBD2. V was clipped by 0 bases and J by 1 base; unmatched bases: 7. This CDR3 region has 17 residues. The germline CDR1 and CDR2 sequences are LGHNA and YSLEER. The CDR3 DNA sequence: TGCGCCAGCAGCCAAGATGCCCCTACTAGCGGCACAGATACGCAGTATTCT. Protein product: CASSQDAPTSGTDTQYS.

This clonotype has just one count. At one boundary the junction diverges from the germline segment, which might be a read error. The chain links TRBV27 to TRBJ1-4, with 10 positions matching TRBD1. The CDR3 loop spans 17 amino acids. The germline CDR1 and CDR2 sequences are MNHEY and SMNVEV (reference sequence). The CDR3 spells CASTPPRPGQGTEKLCF. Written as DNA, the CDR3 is TGTGCCAGCACCCCCCCCCGGCCGGGACAGGGGACTGAAAAACTGTGTTTT. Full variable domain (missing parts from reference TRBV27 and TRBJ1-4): EAQVTQNPRYLITVTGKKLTVTCSQNMNHEYMSWYRQDPGLGLRQIYYSMNVEVTDKGDVPEGYKVSRKEKRNFPLILESPSPNQTSLYFCASTPPRPGQGTEKLCFGSGTQLSVL.

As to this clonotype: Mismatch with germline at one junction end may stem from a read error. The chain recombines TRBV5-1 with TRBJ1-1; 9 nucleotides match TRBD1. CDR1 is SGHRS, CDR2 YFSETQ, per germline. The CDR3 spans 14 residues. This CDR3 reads CAGSLGQGRTEAFF. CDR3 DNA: TGCGCCGGCAGCTTGGGACAGGGTAGAACTGAAGCTTTCTTT.

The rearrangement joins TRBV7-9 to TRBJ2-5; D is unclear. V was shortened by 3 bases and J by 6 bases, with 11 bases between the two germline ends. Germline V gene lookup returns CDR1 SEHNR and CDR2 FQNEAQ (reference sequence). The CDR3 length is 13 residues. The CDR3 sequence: CASSFQEQKTQYF. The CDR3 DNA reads TGTGCCAGCAGCTTTCAGGAACAAAAGACCCAGTACTTC.

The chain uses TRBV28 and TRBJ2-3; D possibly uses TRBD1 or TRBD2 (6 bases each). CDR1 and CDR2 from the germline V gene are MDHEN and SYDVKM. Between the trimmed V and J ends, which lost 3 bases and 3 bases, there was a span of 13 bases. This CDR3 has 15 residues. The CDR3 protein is CASSFTGGGTDTQYF. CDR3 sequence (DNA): TGTGCCAGCAGTTTTACCGGAGGGGGGACAGATACGCAGTATTTT.

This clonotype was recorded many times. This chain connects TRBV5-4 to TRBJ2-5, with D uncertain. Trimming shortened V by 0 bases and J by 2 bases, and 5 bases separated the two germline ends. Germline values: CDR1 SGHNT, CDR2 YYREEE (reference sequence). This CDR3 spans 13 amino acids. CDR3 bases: TGTGCCAGCAGCTTGGATCAGCAAGAGACCCAGTACTTC. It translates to CASSLDQQETQYF.

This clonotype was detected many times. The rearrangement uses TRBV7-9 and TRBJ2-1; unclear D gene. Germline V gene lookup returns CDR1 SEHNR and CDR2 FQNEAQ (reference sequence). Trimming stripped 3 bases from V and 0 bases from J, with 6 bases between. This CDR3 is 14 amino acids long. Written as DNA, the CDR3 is TGTGCCAGCAGCTTTGTTAGCTCCTACAATGAGCAGTTCTTC. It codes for CASSFVSSYNEQFF.